A selection of T cell receptor beta chains follows, all from one sample in a study of response to subunit inactivated influenza vaccine. TCRdb processed the RT-PCR reads anew with MiXCR; each CDR3 protein has one entry. The top ten clones hold 11% of a sample with roughly 700,000 distinct CDR3 sequences, roughly 14% of them seen once. Source: PBMCs from blood, taken 11 to 12 days after vaccination. Receptors were obtained from a man aged 45-65 years who received an inactivated influenza vaccine. Both conserved end residues are part of each CDR3. D genes are given only for firm matches. Size is stated for part of the rows, as once, few or many counts, or as a class when the clone is expanded.

TRBV6-7	few	TRBJ2-5	TRBD2	CASSRRLAGRETQYF	TGTGCCAGCAGTCGACGACTAGCGGGGAGAGAGACCCAGTACTTC
TRBV29-1	NA	TRBJ2-1	TRBD2	CSAKAGGGNEQFF	TGCAGCGCCAAAGCGGGAGGCGGGAATGAGCAGTTCTTC
TRBV27	few	TRBJ2-3	NA	CASSFEASLTDTQYF	TGTGCCAGCAGTTTCGAGGCGTCCCTCACAGATACGCAGTATTTT
TRBV2	NA	TRBJ2-7	TRBD1	CASRRDRSYEQYF	TGTGCCAGCAGACGGGACAGGTCCTACGAGCAGTACTTC
TRBV12-3/TRBV12-4	few	TRBJ2-2	NA	CASFGPGTGELFF	TGTGCCAGCTTTGGACCCGGGACCGGGGAGCTGTTTTTT
TRBV6-5	many	TRBJ2-7	NA	CASSYSRGSYEQYF	TGTGCCAGCAGTTACTCAAGGGGGTCCTACGAGCAGTACTTC
TRBV5-1	many	TRBJ2-5	NA	CASSLSRRAEETQYF	TGCGCCAGCAGCTTGAGTCGCAGGGCAGAGGAGACCCAGTACTTC
TRBV6-1	NA	TRBJ2-2	TRBD2	CASFGTSGVYTGELFF	TGTGCCAGCTTTGGGACTAGCGGGGTTTACACCGGGGAGCTGTTTTTT
TRBV7-2	NA	TRBJ2-4	NA	CASSLAQAATLKNIQYF	TGTGCCAGCAGCTTAGCCCAAGCGGCCACCCTTAAAAACATTCAGTACTTC
TRBV12-3/TRBV12-4	many	TRBJ2-4	NA	CASSRPMLAKNIQYF	TGTGCCAGCAGCCGGCCGATGCTAGCCAAAAACATTCAGTACTTC
TRBV2	NA	TRBJ2-1	TRBD2	CASSEAGSGRPLLF	TGTGCCAGCAGTGAAGCGGGCAGCGGGAGGCCCCTGCTCTTC
TRBV10-2	many	TRBJ2-3	NA	CASSTGTDTQYF	TGCGCCAGCTCAACGGGGACAGATACGCAGTATTTT
TRBV7-9	NA	TRBJ2-3	TRBD2	CASSLLRLAGDTDTQYF	TGTGCCAGCAGCTTACTACGGCTAGCGGGTGATACAGATACGCAGTATTTT
TRBV6-2/TRBV6-3	few	TRBJ2-5	NA	CASSYSHQGSETQYF	TGTGCCAGCAGTTACTCGCATCAAGGTTCGGAGACCCAGTACTTC
TRBV3-1	NA	TRBJ2-5	TRBD2	CASSQDLGSGRTQYF	TGTGCCAGCAGCCAAGATTTGGGTAGCGGGAGAACCCAGTACTTC
TRBV3-1	few	TRBJ2-1	NA	CASSQGLGGHNEQFF	TGTGCCAGCAGCCAAGGACTCGGGGGGCACAATGAGCAGTTCTTC
TRBV20-1	few	TRBJ2-5	TRBD2	CSAFPRTSGQETQYF	TGCAGTGCCTTTCCTCGGACTAGCGGCCAAGAGACCCAGTACTTC
TRBV4-1	many	TRBJ2-3	NA	CASSQDPVFSTDTQYF	TGCGCCAGCAGCCAAGATCCAGTGTTTAGCACAGATACGCAGTATTTT
TRBV6-5	NA	TRBJ1-1	NA	CASSYTGRNTEAFF	TGTGCCAGCAGTTACACAGGACGGAACACTGAAGCTTTCTTT
TRBV3-1	few	TRBJ2-3	TRBD2	CASSQGPGLAGLTQYF	TGTGCCAGCAGCCAAGGACCGGGACTAGCGGGGCTTACGCAGTATTTT
TRBV20-1	NA	TRBJ2-3	NA	CSALRGGDTQYF	TGCAGTGCGCTGCGGGGCGGGGATACGCAGTATTTT
TRBV19	NA	TRBJ2-5	TRBD1	CASSDRGREETQYF	TGTGCCAGTAGTGACAGGGGACGGGAAGAGACCCAGTACTTC
TRBV28	many	TRBJ1-2	NA	CASSPTRSGGYTF	TGTGCCAGCAGTCCGACTCGAAGCGGTGGCTACACCTTC
TRBV12-3/TRBV12-4	few	TRBJ2-1	TRBD2	CAIRLPSGRNNEQFF	TGTGCCATCCGCCTCCCTAGCGGCCGGAACAATGAGCAGTTCTTC
TRBV29-1	few	TRBJ2-6	TRBD1	CSVQGDRVSGANVLTF	TGCAGCGTCCAGGGGGACAGGGTTTCTGGGGCCAACGTCCTGACTTTC
TRBV9	NA	TRBJ2-7	TRBD2	CASSIGTSGSYEQYF	TGTGCCAGCAGCATCGGGACTAGCGGGAGCTACGAGCAGTACTTC
TRBV29-1	NA	TRBJ1-2	NA	CSVEDSPQGKSPNYGYTF	TGCAGCGTTGAAGATAGTCCCCAGGGCAAGAGTCCTAACTATGGCTACACCTTC
TRBV7-2	few	TRBJ2-3	TRBD2	CASSPGTSGTTDTQYF	TGTGCCAGCAGCCCCGGGACTAGCGGGACCACAGATACGCAGTATTTT
TRBV7-7	few	TRBJ2-1	TRBD2	CASSLDSGGYDEQFF	TGTGCCAGCAGCTTAGATAGCGGGGGGTACGATGAGCAGTTCTTC
TRBV3-1	NA	TRBJ1-1	TRBD1	CASSLPAGQEAFF	TGTGCCAGCAGCCTCCCAGCGGGACAGGAAGCTTTCTTT
TRBV5-1	NA	TRBJ2-5	NA	CASKRQETQYF	TGCGCCTCCAAGCGGCAAGAGACCCAGTACTTC
TRBV5-5	NA	TRBJ2-7	NA	CASSARTGTPYEQYF	TGTGCCAGCAGCGCGCGAACGGGGACGCCTTACGAGCAGTACTTC
TRBV5-1	few	TRBJ2-5	NA	CASSPRPQPYQETQYF	TGCGCCAGCAGCCCGCGACCACAACCGTACCAAGAGACCCAGTACTTC
TRBV10-2	NA	TRBJ2-2	TRBD1	CASSPKGQGNTGELFF	TGCGCCAGCAGCCCGAAAGGACAGGGGAACACCGGGGAGCTGTTTTTT
TRBV5-1	few	TRBJ2-7	TRBD2	CASSQRTSGRAISYEQYF	TGCGCCAGCAGCCAGAGGACTAGCGGGAGGGCCATCTCCTACGAGCAGTACTTC
TRBV3-1	few	TRBJ2-1	NA	CASSPGRGGEQFF	TGTGCCAGCAGCCCCGGGCGGGGTGGTGAGCAGTTCTTC
TRBV9	NA	TRBJ2-5	NA	CASSVDREGETQYF	TGTGCCAGCAGCGTAGACAGGGAAGGGGAGACCCAGTACTTC
TRBV6-5	few	TRBJ2-3	NA	CASSWYRGGDTQYF	TGTGCCAGCAGTTGGTACAGGGGAGGAGATACGCAGTATTTT
TRBV5-1	many	TRBJ1-6	TRBD1	CASSLRKGQASSYNSPLHF	TGCGCCAGCAGCTTGAGGAAAGGACAGGCGAGCTCCTATAATTCACCCCTCCACTTT
TRBV7-8	NA	TRBJ2-1	TRBD2	CASSLRRTSENEQFF	TGTGCCAGCAGCTTACGTAGGACTAGTGAGAATGAGCAGTTCTTC
TRBV18	NA	TRBJ2-2	NA	CASAQGLQNTGELFF	TGTGCCAGCGCACAGGGTCTTCAGAACACCGGGGAGCTGTTTTTT
TRBV15	many	TRBJ2-5	TRBD2	CATSDPGTSGTGGETQYF	TGTGCCACCAGTGACCCCGGGACTAGCGGGACCGGCGGGGAGACCCAGTACTTC
TRBV2	NA	TRBJ2-1	TRBD2	CGSGGVGNEQFF	TGTGGTAGCGGGGGTGTGGGCAATGAGCAGTTCTTC
TRBV5-1	NA	TRBJ2-7	NA	CASKGPGSEASSEQYF	TGCGCCAGCAAAGGCCCGGGATCGGAAGCGTCGTCCGAGCAGTACTTC
TRBV6-1	few	TRBJ2-1	NA	CASSPSRVSSYNEQFF	TGTGCCAGCAGTCCATCACGCGTGAGCTCCTACAATGAGCAGTTCTTC
TRBV24-1	few	TRBJ2-2	NA	CATSTGPGTGELFF	TGTGCCACCAGCACGGGACCAGGCACCGGGGAGCTGTTTTTT
TRBV27	NA	TRBJ2-2	NA	CASTKGPGPNTGELFF	TGTGCCAGCACCAAAGGTCCGGGCCCGAACACCGGGGAGCTGTTTTTT